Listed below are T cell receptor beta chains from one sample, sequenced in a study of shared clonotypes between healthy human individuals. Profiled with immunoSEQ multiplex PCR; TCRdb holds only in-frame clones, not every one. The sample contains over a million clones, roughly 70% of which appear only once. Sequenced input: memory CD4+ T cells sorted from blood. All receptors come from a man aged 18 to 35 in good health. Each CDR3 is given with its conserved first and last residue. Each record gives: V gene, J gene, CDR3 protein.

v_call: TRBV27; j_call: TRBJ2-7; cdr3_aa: CASSLGGGPTYEQYF
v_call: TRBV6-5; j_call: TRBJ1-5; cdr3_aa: CASSYLRNQPQHF
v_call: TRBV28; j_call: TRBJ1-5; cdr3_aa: CASSHQGPGTGIGPQHF
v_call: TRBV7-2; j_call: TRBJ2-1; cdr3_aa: CASSLGPGSYNEQFF
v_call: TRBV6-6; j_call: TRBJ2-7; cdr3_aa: CASSYSREAYEQYF
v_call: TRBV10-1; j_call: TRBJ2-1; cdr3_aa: CASSVGTSASLQFF
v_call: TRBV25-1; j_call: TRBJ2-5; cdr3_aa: CASSEGEGAGETQYF
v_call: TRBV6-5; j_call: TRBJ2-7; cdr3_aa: CASSYTGGRYEQYF
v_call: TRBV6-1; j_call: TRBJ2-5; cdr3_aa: CASRSDPLGQETQYF
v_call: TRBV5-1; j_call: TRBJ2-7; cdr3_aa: CASSWTLAGEGYEQYF
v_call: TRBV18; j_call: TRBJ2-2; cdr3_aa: CASSVLAGTNTGELFF
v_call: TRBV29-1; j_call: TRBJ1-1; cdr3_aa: CSVRAGPTEAFF
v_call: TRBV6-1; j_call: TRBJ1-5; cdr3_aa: CASSENGGGLGNQPQHF
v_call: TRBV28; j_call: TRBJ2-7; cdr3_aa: CASLDQRYEQYF
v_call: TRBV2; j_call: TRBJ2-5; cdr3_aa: CASGTSVQETQYF
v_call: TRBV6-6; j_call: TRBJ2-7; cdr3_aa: CASSYPGRGPSEQYF
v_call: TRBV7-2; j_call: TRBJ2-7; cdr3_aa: CASSLNPGQIYEQYF
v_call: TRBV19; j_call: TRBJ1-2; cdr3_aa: CASTPSEQIYGYTF
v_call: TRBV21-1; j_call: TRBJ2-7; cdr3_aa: CAKTGLAYEQYF
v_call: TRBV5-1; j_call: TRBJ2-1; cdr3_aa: CASSLGLAGGPSSYNEQFF
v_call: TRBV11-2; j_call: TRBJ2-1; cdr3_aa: CASSLVAGPYNEQFF
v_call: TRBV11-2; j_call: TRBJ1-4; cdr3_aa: CASSPQSLEKLFF
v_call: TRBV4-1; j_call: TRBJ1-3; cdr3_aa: CASSQPRVVNTIYF
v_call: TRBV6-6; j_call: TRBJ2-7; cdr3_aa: CASTMAGGYEQYF
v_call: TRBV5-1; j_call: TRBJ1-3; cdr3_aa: CASSGGQGALGNTIYF
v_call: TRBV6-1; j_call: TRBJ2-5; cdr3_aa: CASTSLETQYF
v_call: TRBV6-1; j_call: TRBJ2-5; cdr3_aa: CASSELDRVAQETQYF
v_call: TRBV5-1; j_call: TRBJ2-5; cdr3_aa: CASSLGGTQETQYF
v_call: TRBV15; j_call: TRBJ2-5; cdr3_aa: CATSRGGETQYF
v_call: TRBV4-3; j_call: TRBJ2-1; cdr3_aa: CASSQPAGTSGSNEQFF
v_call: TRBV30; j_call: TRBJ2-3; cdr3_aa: CAWDLSTDTQYF
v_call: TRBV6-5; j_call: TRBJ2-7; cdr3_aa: CASSYSMTGFEQYF
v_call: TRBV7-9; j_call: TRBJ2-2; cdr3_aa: CASSPPANTGELFF
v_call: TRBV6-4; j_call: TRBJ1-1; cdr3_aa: CASSPGQGNTEAFF
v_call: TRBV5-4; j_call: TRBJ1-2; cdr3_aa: CASSLAGGGFYGYTF
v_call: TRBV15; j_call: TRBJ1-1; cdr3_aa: CATSRAGGAEAFF
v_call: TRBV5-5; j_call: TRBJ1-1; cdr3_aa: CASSLRNPLLNTEAFF
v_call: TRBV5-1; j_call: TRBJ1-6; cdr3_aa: CASSSGTVNSPLHF
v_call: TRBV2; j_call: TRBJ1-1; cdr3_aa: CASSEYGSEAFF